The text below deals with one T cell receptor beta chain. Its antigen is currently unknown. This entry comes from a study of vaccination and CD4 T cells after COVID-19. Study summary: Post-COVID draws came a median approximately 94 days after diagnosis (range 35 to 161).

Broader study findings: Of the reactive clones in convalescent patients, a median roughly 86% showed up only post-vaccination.

Trimming removed 4 bases at V and 4 bases at J, with 13 bases between. The CDR3 covers 14 residues. Germline lookup yields CDR1 LNHDA and CDR2 SQIVND (reference sequence). As to treatment: roughly 10-day PBMC culture with coronavirus spike peptide pools or control peptides (ViraFEST assay). The medium had half its volume replaced with fresh IL-2 medium on days 3 and 7. Sequencing of the DNA from cultured CD4+ T cells was carried out with the Oncomine TCR Beta short-read assay. Extraction of genomic DNA was performed on cultured CD4+ T cells. TCRdb passed the PCR reads through MiXCR, listing each CDR3 protein once. The repertoire holds some 17,000 distinct CDR3 sequences, with 40% as singletons.

The origin of this receptor is a human donor who had recovered from COVID-19. Sequenced: CD4+ T cells from blood, cultured in vitro. The J gene is TRBJ1-1, the V gene TRBV19; D gene uncertain. This chain's CDR3 is CASSTYPQRTEAFF. The CDR3, as DNA: TGTGCCAGTAGTACCTACCCACAGCGCACTGAAGCTTTCTTT.